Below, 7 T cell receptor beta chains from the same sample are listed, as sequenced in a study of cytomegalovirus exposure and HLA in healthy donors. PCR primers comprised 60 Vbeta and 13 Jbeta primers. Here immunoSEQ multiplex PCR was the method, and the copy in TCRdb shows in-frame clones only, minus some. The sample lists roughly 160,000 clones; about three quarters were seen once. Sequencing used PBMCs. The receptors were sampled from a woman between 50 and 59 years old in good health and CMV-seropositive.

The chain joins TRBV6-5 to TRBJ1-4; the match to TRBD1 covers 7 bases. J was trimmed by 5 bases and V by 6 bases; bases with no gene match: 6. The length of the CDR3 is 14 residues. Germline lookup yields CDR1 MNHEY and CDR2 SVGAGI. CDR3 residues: CASRDAGQNEKLFF. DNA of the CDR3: TGTGCCAGCAGGGACGCGGGACAGAATGAAAAACTGTTTTTT.

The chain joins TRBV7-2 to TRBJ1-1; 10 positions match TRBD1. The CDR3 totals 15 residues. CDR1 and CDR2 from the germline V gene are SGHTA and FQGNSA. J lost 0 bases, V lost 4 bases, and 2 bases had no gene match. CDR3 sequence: CASSSGTGVNTEAFF. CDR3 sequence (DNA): TGTGCCAGCAGCTCTGGGACAGGGGTGAACACTGAAGCTTTCTTT. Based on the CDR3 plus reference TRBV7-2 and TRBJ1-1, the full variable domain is GAGVSQSPSNKVTEKGKDVELRCDPISGHTALYWYRQSLGQGLEFLIYFQGNSAPDKSGLPSDRFSAERTGGSVSTLTIQRTQQEDSAVYLCASSSGTGVNTEAFFGQGTRLTVV.

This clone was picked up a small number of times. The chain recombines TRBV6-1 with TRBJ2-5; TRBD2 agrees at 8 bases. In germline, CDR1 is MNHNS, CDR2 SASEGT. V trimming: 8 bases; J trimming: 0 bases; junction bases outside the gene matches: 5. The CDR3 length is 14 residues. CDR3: CASGGGPDQETQYF. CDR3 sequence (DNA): TGTGCCAGCGGCGGGGGGCCCGACCAAGAGACCCAGTACTTC.

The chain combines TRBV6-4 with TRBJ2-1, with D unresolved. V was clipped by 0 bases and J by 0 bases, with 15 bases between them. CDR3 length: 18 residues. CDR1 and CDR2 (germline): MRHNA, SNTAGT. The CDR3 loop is CASSDSSLLGASYNEQFF. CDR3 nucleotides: TGTGCCAGCAGTGACTCGTCGTTGCTAGGTGCCTCCTACAATGAGCAGTTCTTC.

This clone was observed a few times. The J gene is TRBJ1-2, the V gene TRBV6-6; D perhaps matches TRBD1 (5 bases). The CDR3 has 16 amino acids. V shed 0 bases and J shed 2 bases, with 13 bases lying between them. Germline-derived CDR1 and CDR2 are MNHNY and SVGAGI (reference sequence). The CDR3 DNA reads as TGTGCCAGCAGTTACTCGAGTAGGCAGGGAAACTATGGCTACACCTTC. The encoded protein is CASSYSSRQGNYGYTF.

The CDR3 DNA follows: TGTGCCAGTAGTATTACGACAGGGGGTAAAGCTAACTATGGCTACACCTTC. It codes for CASSITTGGKANYGYTF. The gene calls are TRBV19 and TRBJ1-2; 9 bases fit TRBD1. Trimming at V came to 3 bases and at J to 0 bases, leaving 8 bases not matched to a gene. This CDR3 has 17 amino acids. Germline CDR1 is LNHDA and CDR2 is SQIVND (reference sequence). The variable domain in full, with the rest retrieved from reference TRBV19 and TRBJ1-2, is DGGITQSPKYLFRKEGQNVTLSCEQNLNHDAMYWYRQDPGQGLRLIYYSQIVNDFQKGDIAEGYSVSREKKESFPLTVTSAQKNPTAFYLCASSITTGGKANYGYTFGSGTRLTVV.

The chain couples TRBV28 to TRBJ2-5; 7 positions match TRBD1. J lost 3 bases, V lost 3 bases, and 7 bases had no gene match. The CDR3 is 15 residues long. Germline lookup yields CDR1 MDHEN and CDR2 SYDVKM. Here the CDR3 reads CASSLFGTDKETQYF. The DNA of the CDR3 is TGTGCCAGCAGTTTGTTCGGGACAGATAAAGAGACCCAGTACTTC.